This is a list of T cell receptor beta chains from one sample in a study of blood T cells in healthy people across ages. Using its own MiXCR run on the 5' RACE reads, TCRdb lists one record per CDR3 protein. The table has 1.8 million or so distinct CDR3 sequences, about two fifths seen once. Sequencing was carried out using blood. These receptors were taken from a human donor in good health. The CDR3 runs from the conserved cysteine through the conserved F or W. Each record gives: D gene, V gene, clone size, J gene, CDR3 protein. A D gene is named only where the DNA matches it firmly. Not all rows give a size; the values are once, few, many and, for expanded clones, a class.

>NA|TRBV6-5|few|TRBJ2-1
CASSYRGEGDEQFF
>TRBD1|TRBV10-3|NA|TRBJ1-2
CAIWTGSSLYGYTF
>NA|TRBV7-2|NA|TRBJ1-2
CASSPGGGQKGYTF
>NA|TRBV3-1|NA|TRBJ2-5
CASSQGDGGSETQYF
>TRBD2|TRBV5-6|few|TRBJ2-1
CASSFYPGGLVNEQFF
>NA|TRBV3-1|NA|TRBJ1-2
CASSQETSGGTGGYTF
>NA|TRBV14|NA|TRBJ1-1
CASSQDNTGTEAFF
>TRBD1|TRBV10-3|NA|TRBJ2-1
CAITSRDRTNEQFF
>NA|TRBV29-1|NA|TRBJ2-7
CSVTMMDTTTYEQYF
>NA|TRBV29-1|NA|TRBJ2-3
CSVEGGGTSTDTQYF
>NA|TRBV24-1|many|TRBJ2-5
CATSDLLGDLETQYF
>TRBD2|TRBV12-3/TRBV12-4|NA|TRBJ2-3
CASSPGLAGGVTDTQYF
>NA|TRBV27|NA|TRBJ1-5
CAVGLQVSLGNQPQHF
>NA|TRBV11-1|NA|TRBJ2-1
CASSLIEGSNEQFF
>NA|TRBV7-2|few|TRBJ2-1
CASSLALGVYNEQFF
>TRBD2|TRBV7-9|NA|TRBJ2-3
CASSVTSLAGFTDTQYF
>NA|TRBV6-6|few|TRBJ1-1
CASSYSIPGTEAFF
>NA|TRBV7-8|few|TRBJ2-6
CASSGVVGPPGANVLTF
>NA|TRBV7-9|NA|TRBJ2-4
CASSSRGLVDKSIQYF
>TRBD2|TRBV20-1|NA|TRBJ2-2
CSVWTSGKTGELFF
>TRBD1|TRBV15|NA|TRBJ2-1
CATSRDWDSQAAEQFF
>NA|TRBV5-6|few|TRBJ2-7
CASSLEWDGYEQYF
>NA|TRBV12-3/TRBV12-4|once|TRBJ2-1
CASSFWGGPGNEQFF
>TRBD1|TRBV4-3|once|TRBJ1-2
CTSSYGTGGRGYTF
>NA|TRBV6-5|few|TRBJ2-5
CASSHQTGQETQYF
>NA|TRBV11-1|few|TRBJ1-6
CASSLEQGAPLHF